The present entry profiles one T cell receptor beta chain with its context. The antigen it recognizes is unknown. Base-call qualities are not available, and no considerably larger clone is one nucleotide away. The donors were healthy, HIV-negative adults with no recently reported acute infections or vaccinations. All donors were Caucasian adults living in Nashville, Tennessee, USA. Magnetic negative selection was used to enrich CD4+ T cells, after which naive cells were positively selected on CD45RA and the negative fraction became the memory subset. Blood was collected by leukapheresis, and PBMCs were isolated by Ficoll-Histopaque density gradient centrifugation and then cryopreserved in liquid nitrogen vapor phase. Analytical flow cytometry was used to check the purity and quantity of each magnetically sorted T cell population. From each sorted fraction, genomic DNA was isolated and quantified by UV absorbance on a Nanodrop 2000c.

TCR CDR3 regions were amplified from genomic DNA by multiplex PCR using the deep immunoSEQ assay. Genomic DNA extracted from each cell subset was distributed evenly over all wells of several immunoSEQ 96-well plates, and each plate served as one replicate. For sorted subsets, approximately 190 ng genomic DNA, equal to 25,000 to 35,000 T cell genomes, was loaded into each replicate PCR. Purified libraries were measured with a Qubit 3.0 fluorometer, size-checked on a Bioanalyzer 2100, and measured again with the KAPA Library Quantification kit. Each immunoSEQ 96-well plate was sequenced on its own single-read 150-cycle Illumina NextSeq 550 flow cell. In the paper's pipeline: Because only junctional sequences without quality scores were contained in the immunoSEQ output, filtering matching that applied to full-length reads could not be performed. To assign V/J genes and CDR3, sequences were annotated against IMGT germline references using PyIR, a Python wrapper for IgBLAST v1.9. Reads with weak V/J assignments (E-value above 1e-6), missing CDR3, stop codons, out-of-frame junctions, or ambiguous translated residues were removed. A V3J clonotype was defined by an identical inferred V gene, J gene, and CDR3 amino acid sequence. The percentage overlap between two repertoires was calculated by dividing the number of shared unique clonotypes by the size of the smaller repertoire. Three approaches were used to assess repertoire richness: RTK rarefaction, the Chao1 estimator, and Recon v2.1 estimates of unobserved clonotypes. Generation probabilities for all TCRbeta clonotypes obtained by the gDNA method from four donors were computed using OLGA. Drawn from immuneACCESS, this table holds only the in-frame rearrangements with V and J called that TCRdb kept. Clones are partly lost; checked studies trace under half to an unresolved V gene and leave the rest unexplained. The DNA gave D and trimming, while V, J and clone size come from that table. In this sample the table shows over a million clones, under 80% of which occur a single time. The top ten clonotypes cover nearly 1.5% of the sample.

These data belong to a study of shared clonotypes between healthy human individuals (dated by TCRdb to 2019 to 2021). Regarding the complete study: The cohort comprised two women and a few men aged 18 to 49 years. For each donor, CD4 naive and CD4 memory were each given three plates, CD8 naive was given two plates, and CD8 memory was given one plate. Blood TCR repertoires of five healthy adults were deeply sequenced to estimate repertoire size and the extent of clonotype sharing between individuals. Libraries were prepared and TCR repertoires were sequenced by different laboratories using diverse techniques, in order to increase sequencing depth and limit assay-specific biases. Each donor's leukapheresis produced roughly between roughly 0.94 and 9.5 billion PBMCs.

Trimming costs V 4 bases and J 8 bases, and their ends lie 15 bases apart. CDR1 and CDR2 were assigned from the germline V gene as SGHTA and FQGNSA. Including cysteine and phenylalanine, the CDR3 has 15 amino acids. Only the CDR3 portion is preserved as DNA: 45 bases, with reading frame beginning at the first base. Study-wide conclusions, independent of this receptor: Pairwise subsampling indicated that sequencing depth was expected to affect the degree of clonotype sharing among donors. Sharing across a handful of donors was observed for about 5% of naive CD4, under 4% of naive CD8, roughly 2.3% of memory CD4, and less than 0.45% of memory CD8 clonotypes. Clonotypes shared by all four sorted-subset donors showed higher generation probabilities than non-shared clonotypes. Sampling was restricted to blood, and TCR repertoires in tissue are likely to differ from TCR repertoires in blood. Rarefaction of sorted-subset datasets indicated incomplete sequencing despite the large sequencing depth. Because the study included only a small number of donors, the genetic and exposure-history diversity represented was limited. Naive subsets generally had larger estimated clonotype richness than memory subsets did.

The V and J genes are TRBV7-2 and TRBJ1-6; the D segment cannot be called with confidence. The sequencing sample was made of memory CD4+ T cells sorted from blood. The meaning of the sample's cell subset or site label: CD45RA-negative fraction. The receptor was isolated from a man younger than 30 in good health. The CDR3 corresponds to CASSSSGGSHSPLHF. DNA sequence: TGTGCCAGCAGCTCCTCGGGAGGATCCCATTCACCCCTCCACTTT. Here the CDR3 is joined to the reference TRBV7-2 and TRBJ1-6 genes, and the full variable domain is: GAGVSQSPSNKVTEKGKDVELRCDPISGHTALYWYRQSLGQGLEFLIYFQGNSAPDKSGLPSDRFSAERTGGSVSTLTIQRTQQEDSAVYLCASSSSGGSHSPLHFGNGTRLTVT.